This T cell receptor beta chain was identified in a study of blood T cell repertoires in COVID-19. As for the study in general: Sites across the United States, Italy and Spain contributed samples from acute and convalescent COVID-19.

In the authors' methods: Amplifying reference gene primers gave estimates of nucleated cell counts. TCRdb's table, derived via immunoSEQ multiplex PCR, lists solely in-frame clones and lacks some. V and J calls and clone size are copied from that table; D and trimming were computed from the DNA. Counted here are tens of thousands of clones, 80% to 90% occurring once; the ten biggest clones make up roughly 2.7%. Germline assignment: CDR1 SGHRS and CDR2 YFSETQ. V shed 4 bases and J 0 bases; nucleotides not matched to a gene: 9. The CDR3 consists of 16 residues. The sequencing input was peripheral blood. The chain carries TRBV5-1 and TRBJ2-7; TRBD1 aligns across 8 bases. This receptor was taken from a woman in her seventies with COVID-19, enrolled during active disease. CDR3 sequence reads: CASSNARTGLSYEQYF. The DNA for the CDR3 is TGCGCCAGCAGCAATGCCCGGACAGGGCTCTCCTACGAGCAGTACTTC.